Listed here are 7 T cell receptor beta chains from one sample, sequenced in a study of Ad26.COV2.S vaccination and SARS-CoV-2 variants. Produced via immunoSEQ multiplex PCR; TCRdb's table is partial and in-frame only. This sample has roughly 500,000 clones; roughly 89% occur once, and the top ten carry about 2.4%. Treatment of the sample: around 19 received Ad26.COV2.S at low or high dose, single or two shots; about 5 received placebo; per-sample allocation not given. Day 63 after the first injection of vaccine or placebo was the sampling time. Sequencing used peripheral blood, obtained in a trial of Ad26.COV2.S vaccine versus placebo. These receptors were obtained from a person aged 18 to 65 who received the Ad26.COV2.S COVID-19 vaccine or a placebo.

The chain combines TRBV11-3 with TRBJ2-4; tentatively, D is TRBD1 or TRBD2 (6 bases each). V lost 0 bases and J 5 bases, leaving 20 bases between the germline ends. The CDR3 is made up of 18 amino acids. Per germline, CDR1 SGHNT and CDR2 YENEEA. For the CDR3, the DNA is TGTGCCAGCAGCTTAGATCGAGCGGGCAGGGGCTCTCAAAACATTCAGTACTTC. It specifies CASSLDRAGRGSQNIQYF.

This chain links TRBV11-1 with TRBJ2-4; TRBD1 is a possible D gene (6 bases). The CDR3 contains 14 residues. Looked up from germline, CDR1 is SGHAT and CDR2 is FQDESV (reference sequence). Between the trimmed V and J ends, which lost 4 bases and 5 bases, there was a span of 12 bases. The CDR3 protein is CASSSDRTENIQYF. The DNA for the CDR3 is TGTGCCAGCAGCTCCGACAGGACTGAAAACATTCAGTACTTC.

CDR3 sequence: CASSVEGSGYTF. The CDR3 coding sequence is TGTGCCAGCAGCGTAGAAGGGAGCGGCTACACCTTC. This chain connects TRBV9 to TRBJ1-2, with D unresolved. V lost 0 bases to trimming and J lost 8 bases, with 8 bases between them. The germline V gene encodes CDR1 SGDLS and CDR2 YYNGEE. The CDR3 extends over 12 amino acids.

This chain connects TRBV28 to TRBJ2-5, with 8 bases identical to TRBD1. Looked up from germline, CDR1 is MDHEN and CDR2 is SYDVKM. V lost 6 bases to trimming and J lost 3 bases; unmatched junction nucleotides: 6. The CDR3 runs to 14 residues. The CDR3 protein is CASSPTGDEETQYF. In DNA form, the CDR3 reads TGTGCCAGCAGCCCGACAGGGGACGAAGAGACCCAGTACTTC.

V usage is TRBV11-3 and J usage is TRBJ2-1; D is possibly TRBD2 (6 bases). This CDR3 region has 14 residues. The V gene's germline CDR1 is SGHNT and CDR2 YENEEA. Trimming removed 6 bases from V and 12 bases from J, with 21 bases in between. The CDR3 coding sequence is TGTGCCAGCAGTACCGGGAGAGACTCAGAAACGCAGTTCTTC. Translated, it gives CASSTGRDSETQFF.

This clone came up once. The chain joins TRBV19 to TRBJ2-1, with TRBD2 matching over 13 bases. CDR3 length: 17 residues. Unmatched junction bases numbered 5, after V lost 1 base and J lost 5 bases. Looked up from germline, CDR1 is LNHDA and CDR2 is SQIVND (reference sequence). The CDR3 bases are TGTGCCAGTAGTATAGGACTAGCGGGGGGTGCCGACAATGAGCAGTTCTTC. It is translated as CASSIGLAGGADNEQFF.

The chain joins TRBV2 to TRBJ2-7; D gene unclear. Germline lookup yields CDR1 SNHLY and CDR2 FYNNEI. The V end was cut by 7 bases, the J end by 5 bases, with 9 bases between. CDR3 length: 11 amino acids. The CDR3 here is CASTTYDEQYF. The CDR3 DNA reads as TGTGCCAGCACCACGTACGACGAGCAGTACTTC.